The 26 T cell receptor beta chains given below trace back to one sample, sequenced in a study of T cell responses to AZD1222 COVID-19 vaccine. Sequenced by immunoSEQ multiplex PCR; TCRdb stores in-frame clones only, minus some. The sample gives about 120,000 clones, 91% of which show up once; roughly 5% is in the top ten. Sequencing used peripheral blood, obtained on day 0 of AZD1222 vaccination. These receptors came from an adult in good health.

DNA for the CDR3: TGTGCCAGCAGTTTCCGACAGCCAAATTCACCCCTCCACTTT. Translation: CASSFRQPNSPLHF. The chain is built from TRBV27 and TRBJ1-6, with D maybe TRBD1 (5 bases). V shed 3 bases and J shed 7 bases, with 10 bases lying between them. Germline loops: CDR1 MNHEY, CDR2 SMNVEV (reference sequence). The CDR3 loop spans 14 amino acids.

The gene calls are TRBV24-1 and TRBJ1-5; possibly TRBD1 for D (6 bases). Trimming pared 0 bases from V and 3 bases from J, leaving 14 bases between. The CDR3 loop spans 17 amino acids. CDR1 is KGHDR, CDR2 SFDVKD, per germline. The CDR3 nucleotides read TGTGCCACCAGTGATTTGCCCGCAGGGGTGGCCAATCAGCCCCAGCATTTT. Encoded protein: CATSDLPAGVANQPQHF.

The chain is built from TRBV5-1 and TRBJ1-5, with D tentatively TRBD1 (5 bases). Germline V gene data show CDR1 as SGHRS and CDR2 as YFSETQ. Trimming shortened V by 5 bases and J by 5 bases, and 11 bases separated the two germline ends. The CDR3 is 13 amino acids. CDR3 loop: CASRFREDQPQHF. CDR3 bases: TGCGCCAGCAGGTTCAGGGAAGATCAGCCCCAGCATTTT.

This chain uses TRBV7-9 with TRBJ1-1; D unresolved. This CDR3 spans 13 amino acids. The V gene lost 5 bases and the J gene lost 1 base, with 8 bases spanning the gap. The germline V gene encodes CDR1 SEHNR and CDR2 FQNEAQ (reference sequence). CDR3 coding DNA: TGTGCCAGCAGCCCCCCGGGGAACACTGAAGCTTTCTTT. Amino acids: CASSPPGNTEAFF.

The J gene is TRBJ1-2, the V gene TRBV19; D might be TRBD1 (5 bases). Germline CDR1 reads LNHDA; CDR2 reads SQIVND (reference sequence). The CDR3 runs 17 residues. Deletions cut 3 bases from V and 5 bases from J, with 22 bases between. CDR3 in DNA: TGTGCCAGTAGTATCCCTCCAGGGAGGGGCGGAGGGTATGGCTACACCTTC. Translation: CASSIPPGRGGGYGYTF.

The chain couples TRBV7-9 to TRBJ2-5, with unresolved D. V lost 4 bases and J 1 base, leaving 13 bases between the germline ends. This CDR3 comprises 15 residues. CDR1 and CDR2 (germline): SEHNR, FQNEAQ (reference sequence). CDR3: CASSSRIGLQETQYF. DNA of the CDR3: TGTGCCAGCAGCTCGAGGATTGGTCTCCAAGAGACCCAGTACTTC.

The chain has TRBV5-6 and TRBJ2-7, with D perhaps matching TRBD2 (6 bases). Germline CDR1 is SGHDT and CDR2 is YYEEEE. V was pared by 3 bases and J by 0 bases, with 16 bases between. The CDR3 is 16 residues long. The CDR3 here is CASSWRLAGSSYEQYF. CDR3 sequence (DNA): TGTGCCAGCAGCTGGCGACTCGCGGGAAGCTCCTACGAGCAGTACTTC.

The V and J genes are TRBV2 and TRBJ2-5, with D perhaps TRBD1 (5 bases). V lost 8 bases to trimming and J lost 1 base, with 8 bases between them. The CDR3 consists of 12 residues. Germline V gives CDR1 SNHLY, CDR2 FYNNEI. CDR3 residues: CASQGVQETQYF. CDR3 bases: TGTGCCAGCCAGGGCGTCCAAGAGACCCAGTACTTC.

CDR3 residues: CASSLGERRDTQYF. The CDR3 DNA follows: TGTGCCAGCAGCTTAGGAGAGAGAAGAGATACGCAGTATTTT. V and J are TRBV13 and TRBJ2-3, with D hard to call. V lost 0 bases and J 5 bases, leaving 9 bases between the germline ends. CDR1 and CDR2 from the germline V gene are PRHDT and FYEKMQ (reference sequence). The CDR3 is 14 amino acids.

This clone was seen once. The chain uses TRBV6-1 and TRBJ1-1; TRBD1 is a possible D gene (6 bases). CDR3 size: 14 residues. Trimming pared 5 bases from V and 0 bases from J, leaving 10 bases between. Germline loops: CDR1 MNHNS, CDR2 SASEGT. The CDR3 protein is CASSKQGMNTEAFF. The DNA of the CDR3 is TGTGCCAGCAGTAAACAGGGTATGAACACTGAAGCTTTCTTT.

This chain connects TRBV18 to TRBJ1-3, with D unclear. Germline V gene data show CDR1 as KGHSH and CDR2 as LQKENI. V lost 1 base and J lost 0, with 22 bases in between. This CDR3 contains 20 residues. In DNA, the CDR3 is TGTGCCAGCTCACCACTTGACCGCCAGTTCTTCTTGAACTCTGGAAACACCATATATTTT. Protein sequence: CASSPLDRQFFLNSGNTIYF.

This chain links TRBV3-1 (or the pseudogene TRBV3-2) with TRBJ2-7; tentatively, D is TRBD1 or TRBD2 (6 bases each). CDR3 size: 13 residues. Germline CDR1 is LGHDT and CDR2 is YNNKEL (reference sequence). Between the trimmed V and J ends, which lost 9 bases and 7 bases, there was a span of 19 bases. The CDR3 DNA reads as TGTGCCAGTGTCGCGGCAGGGGCGGGGGAGCAGTACTTC. Translated: CASVAAGAGEQYF.

This clone has more than one count but fewer than ten. The chain joins TRBV19 to TRBJ1-5; a possible D gene is TRBD1 (6 bases). Trimming shortened V by 6 bases and J by 2 bases, and 26 bases separated the two germline ends. In germline, CDR1 is LNHDA, CDR2 SQIVND (reference sequence). The CDR3 has 19 amino acids. The CDR3 spells CASSQRRRQAAFGNQPQHF. CDR3 nucleotide sequence: TGTGCCAGTAGCCAGCGGCGGAGACAGGCAGCATTTGGCAATCAGCCCCAGCATTTT.

In its sample, this clone was seen once. The CDR3 nucleotides are TGTGCCAGCAGTTTAAGGGTGCGTAATTCACCCCTCCACTTT. It encodes CASSLRVRNSPLHF. The rearrangement links TRBV28 to TRBJ1-6, with D unresolved. Germline lookup yields CDR1 MDHEN and CDR2 SYDVKM. V was shortened by 2 bases and J by 6 bases, with 8 bases between the two germline ends. The CDR3 is made up of 14 amino acids.

In this sample, this clone turned up once. The chain has TRBV19 and TRBJ1-5; 7 bases match TRBD1. The trim removed 4 bases at V and 4 bases at J, leaving 1 base unmatched. Germline V gene lookup returns CDR1 LNHDA and CDR2 SQIVND (reference sequence). The CDR3 runs 13 residues. As DNA, the CDR3 is TGTGCCAGTAGTACAGGGGGTAATCAGCCCCAGCATTTT. Translated, it gives CASSTGGNQPQHF.

The chain is built from TRBV9 and TRBJ2-1; the match to TRBD2 covers 9 bases. There are 14 residues in the CDR3. Losses at the gene ends were 0 bases for V and 11 bases for J; bases not matched to a gene: 6. Germline lookup yields CDR1 SGDLS and CDR2 YYNGEE. CDR3 amino acids: CASSVVPREGKQFF. CDR3 bases: TGTGCCAGCAGCGTAGTCCCGCGGGAGGGCAAGCAGTTCTTC.

The chain uses TRBV5-5 and TRBJ1-2; D is perhaps TRBD1 (6 bases). The germline gives CDR1 SGHKS, CDR2 YYEKEE (reference sequence). Trimming removed 5 bases from V and 3 bases from J, with 14 bases in between. This CDR3 comprises 14 residues. This CDR3 reads CASRATDRDYGYTF. In DNA form, the CDR3 reads TGTGCCAGCAGGGCTACGGACAGAGACTATGGCTACACCTTC.

The V call is TRBV15, the J call TRBJ2-1, with D perhaps TRBD1 (5 bases). CDR1 is LNHNV and CDR2 is YYDKDF in the germline V gene (reference sequence). This CDR3 is built from 15 residues. V lost 0 bases, J lost 6 bases, and 12 bases lay in between. CDR3 region: CATSRDSGRVNEQFF. The CDR3 region has the DNA TGTGCCACCAGCAGAGATTCGGGCAGGGTCAATGAGCAGTTCTTC. The full variable domain, rest sourced from reference TRBV15 and TRBJ2-1, is DAMVIQNPRYQVTQFGKPVTLSCSQTLNHNVMYWYQQKSSQAPKLLFHYYDKDFNNEADTPDNFQSRRPNTSFCFLDIRSPGLGDTAMYLCATSRDSGRVNEQFFGPGTRLTVL.

The chain recombines TRBV5-1 with TRBJ1-1, with 7 nucleotides matching TRBD1. The germline V gene encodes CDR1 SGHRS and CDR2 YFSETQ. The CDR3 covers 18 residues. The V segment lost 4 bases and the J segment 0 bases; nucleotides outside the gene matches: 15. CDR3 sequence: CASSTRDRELQMNTEAFF. CDR3 sequence (DNA): TGCGCCAGCAGCACCCGAGACAGGGAATTACAGATGAACACTGAAGCTTTCTTT.

The chain is built from TRBV5-1 and TRBJ1-1, with a weak D call TRBD1 (5 bases). This CDR3 contains 13 residues. Germline V gives CDR1 SGHRS, CDR2 YFSETQ. V gave up 6 bases and J gave up 4 bases, with 13 bases separating them. The CDR3 region has the DNA TGCGCCAGCAACCCGGGAGGGGCCACTGAAGCTTTCTTT. Protein sequence: CASNPGGATEAFF.

V and J are TRBV19 and TRBJ1-5; TRBD1 is a possible D gene (5 bases). The CDR3 length is 15 residues. The germline V gene encodes CDR1 LNHDA and CDR2 SQIVND (reference sequence). Trimming pared 5 bases from V and 3 bases from J, leaving 14 bases between. The CDR3 DNA sequence: TGTGCCAGTAGTCTTCGGGACGGTCTCAATCAGCCCCAGCATTTT. It codes for CASSLRDGLNQPQHF. The entire variable domain, with the rest obtained from reference TRBV19 and TRBJ1-5, is as follows: DGGITQSPKYLFRKEGQNVTLSCEQNLNHDAMYWYRQDPGQGLRLIYYSQIVNDFQKGDIAEGYSVSREKKESFPLTVTSAQKNPTAFYLCASSLRDGLNQPQHFGDGTRLSIL.

The CDR3 region is CASSLTFSGANVLTF. The CDR3 DNA reads as TGTGCCAGCAGTTTAACCTTTTCTGGGGCCAACGTCCTGACTTTC. This rearrangement joins TRBV27 to TRBJ2-6; D is uncertain. Germline CDR1 MNHEY, CDR2 SMNVEV (reference sequence). The length of the CDR3 is 15 residues. V lost 2 bases to trimming and J lost 1 base, with 6 bases between them.

This rearrangement joins TRBV3-1 (or the pseudogene TRBV3-2) to TRBJ1-6; 12 bases fit TRBD1. In germline, CDR1 is LGHDT, CDR2 YNNKEL (reference sequence). The CDR3 contains 15 residues. Trimming at V came to 10 bases and at J to 7 bases, leaving 8 bases not matched to a gene. CDR3 region: CAIGGTGGNNSPLHF. CDR3 sequence (DNA): TGTGCCATCGGCGGGACAGGGGGCAACAATTCACCCCTCCACTTT.

The chain joins TRBV6-5 to TRBJ2-7; D is undetermined. CDR3 length: 11 amino acids. CDR1 MNHEY and CDR2 SVGAGI come from the germline V gene. V lost 5 bases, J lost 9 bases, and 11 bases lay in between. CDR3 nucleotides: TGTGCCAGCAGTAGAGCTTGGGGGCAGTACTTC. Translation: CASSRAWGQYF.

V gene TRBV28 combines with J gene TRBJ2-7; D might be TRBD1 (6 bases). Per the germline V gene, CDR1 is MDHEN and CDR2 is SYDVKM. This CDR3 is 13 amino acids long. Trimming stripped 10 bases from V and 6 bases from J, with 19 bases between. DNA of the CDR3: TGTGCCACTACACAGGGATCGCCTAGCGAGCAGTACTTC. Its protein is CATTQGSPSEQYF. The whole variable domain, remainder taken from reference TRBV28 and TRBJ2-7, is DVKVTQSSRYLVKRTGEKVFLECVQDMDHENMFWYRQDPGLGLRLIYFSYDVKMKEKGDIPEGYSVSREKKERFSLILESASTNQTSMYLCATTQGSPSEQYFGPGTRLTVT.

The rearrangement joins TRBV5-1 to TRBJ1-3; D unresolved. The germline V gene has CDR1 SGHRS and CDR2 YFSETQ. CDR3 size: 13 residues. V gave up 4 bases and J gave up 4 bases, with 9 bases separating them. The CDR3 region is CASSLSFGNTIYF. Here the CDR3 DNA reads TGCGCCAGCAGCCTCTCTTTCGGAAACACCATATATTTT.